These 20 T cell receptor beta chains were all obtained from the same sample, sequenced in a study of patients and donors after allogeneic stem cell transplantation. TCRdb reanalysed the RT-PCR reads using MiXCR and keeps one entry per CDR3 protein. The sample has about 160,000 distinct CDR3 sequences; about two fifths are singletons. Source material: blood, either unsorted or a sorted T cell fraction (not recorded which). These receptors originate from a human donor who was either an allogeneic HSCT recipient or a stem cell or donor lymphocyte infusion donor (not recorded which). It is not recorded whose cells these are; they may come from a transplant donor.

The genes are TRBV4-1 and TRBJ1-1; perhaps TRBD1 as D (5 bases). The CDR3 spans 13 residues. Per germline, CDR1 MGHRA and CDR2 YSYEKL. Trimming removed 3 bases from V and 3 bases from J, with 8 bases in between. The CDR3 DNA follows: TGCGCCAGCAGCCACACGGGGGACACTGAAGCTTTCTTT. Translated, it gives CASSHTGDTEAFF.

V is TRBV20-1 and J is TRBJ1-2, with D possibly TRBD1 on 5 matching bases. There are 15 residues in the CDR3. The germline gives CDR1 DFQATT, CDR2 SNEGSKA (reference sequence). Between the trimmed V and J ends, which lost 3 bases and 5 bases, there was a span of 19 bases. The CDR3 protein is CSASSPEIRQYGYTF. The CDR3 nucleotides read TGCAGTGCTAGTTCCCCAGAAATCCGACAGTATGGCTACACCTTC.

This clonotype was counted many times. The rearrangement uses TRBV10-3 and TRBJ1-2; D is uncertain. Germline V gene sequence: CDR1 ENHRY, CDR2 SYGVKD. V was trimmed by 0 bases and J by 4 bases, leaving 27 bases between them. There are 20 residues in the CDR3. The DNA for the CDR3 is TGTGCCATCAGTGAGTCGCAACATCCCCCCGGGTCCACATTCTCCTATGGCTACACCTTC. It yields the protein CAISESQHPPGSTFSYGYTF.

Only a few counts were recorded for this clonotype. The CDR3 bases are TGTGCGGGGCGGGCAGGGAAGAATTCACCCCTCCACTTT. Its protein product is CAGRAGKNSPLHF. The chain has TRBV6-6 and TRBJ1-6; tentative D call: TRBD1 (5 bases). The CDR3 sequence is 13 residues long. Looked up from germline, CDR1 is MNHNY and CDR2 is SVGAGI (reference sequence).

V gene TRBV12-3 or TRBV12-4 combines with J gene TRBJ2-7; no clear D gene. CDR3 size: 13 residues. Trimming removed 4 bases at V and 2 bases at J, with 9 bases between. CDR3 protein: CASSSLGPYEQYF. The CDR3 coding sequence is TGTGCCAGCAGTTCATTGGGCCCCTACGAGCAGTACTTC.

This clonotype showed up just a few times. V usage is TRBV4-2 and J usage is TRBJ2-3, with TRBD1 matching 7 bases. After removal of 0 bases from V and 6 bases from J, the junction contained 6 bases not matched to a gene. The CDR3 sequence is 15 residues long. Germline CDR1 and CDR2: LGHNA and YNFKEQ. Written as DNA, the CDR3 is TGTGCCAGCAGCCAAGATGAGAGGGGGCGGGATACGCAGTATTTT. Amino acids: CASSQDERGRDTQYF.

The CDR3 is CASSGGTGGHQPQHF. CDR3 in DNA: TGTGCCAGCAGCGGTGGGACAGGGGGGCATCAGCCCCAGCATTTT. The chain has TRBV7-8 and TRBJ1-5, with 11 bases that match TRBD1. V lost 5 bases, J lost 5 bases, and 5 bases stayed unmatched. CDR3 length: 15 residues. Germline CDR1 SGHVS, CDR2 FQNEAQ.

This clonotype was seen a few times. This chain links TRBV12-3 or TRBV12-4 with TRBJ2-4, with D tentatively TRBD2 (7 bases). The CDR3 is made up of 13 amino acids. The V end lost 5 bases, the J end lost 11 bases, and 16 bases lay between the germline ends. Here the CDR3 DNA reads TGTGCCAGCAGTCCCCCGGGGGGCCTTCTTCAGTACTTC. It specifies CASSPPGGLLQYF.

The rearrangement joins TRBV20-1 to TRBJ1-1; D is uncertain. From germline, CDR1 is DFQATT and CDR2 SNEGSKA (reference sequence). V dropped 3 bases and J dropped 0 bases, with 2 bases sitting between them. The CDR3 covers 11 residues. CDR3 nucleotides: TGCAGTGCTAGTCTGAACACTGAAGCTTTCTTT. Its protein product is CSASLNTEAFF.

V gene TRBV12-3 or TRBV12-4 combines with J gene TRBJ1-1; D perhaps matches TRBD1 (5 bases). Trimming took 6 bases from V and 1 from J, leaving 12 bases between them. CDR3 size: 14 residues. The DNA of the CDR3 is TGTGCCAGCAGCCCAGGGTTTAAGAACACTGAAGCTTTCTTT. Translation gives CASSPGFKNTEAFF.

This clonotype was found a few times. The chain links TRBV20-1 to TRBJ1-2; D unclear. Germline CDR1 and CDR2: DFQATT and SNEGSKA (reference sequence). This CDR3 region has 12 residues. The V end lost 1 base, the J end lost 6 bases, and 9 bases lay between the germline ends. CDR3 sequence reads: CSARATADGYTF. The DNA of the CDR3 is TGCAGTGCTAGAGCCACAGCCGATGGCTACACCTTC.

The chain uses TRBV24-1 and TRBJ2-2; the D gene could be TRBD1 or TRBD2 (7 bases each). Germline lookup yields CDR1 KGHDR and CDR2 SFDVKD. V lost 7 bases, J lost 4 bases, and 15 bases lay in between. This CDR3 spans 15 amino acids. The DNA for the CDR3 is TGTGCCACCAGCTCAGGGGGGGATACCACCGGGGAGCTGTTTTTT. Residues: CATSSGGDTTGELFF.

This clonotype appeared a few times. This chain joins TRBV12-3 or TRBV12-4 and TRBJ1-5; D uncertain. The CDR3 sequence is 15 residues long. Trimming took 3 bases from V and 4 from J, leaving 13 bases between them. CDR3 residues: CASSFWGIRNQPQHF. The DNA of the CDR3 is TGTGCCAGCAGTTTTTGGGGAATTCGAAATCAGCCCCAGCATTTT.

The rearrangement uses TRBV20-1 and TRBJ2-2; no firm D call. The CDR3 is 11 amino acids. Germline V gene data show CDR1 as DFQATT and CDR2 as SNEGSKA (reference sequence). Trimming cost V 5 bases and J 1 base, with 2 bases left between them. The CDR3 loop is CSAWNTGELFF. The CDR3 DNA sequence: TGCAGTGCTTGGAACACCGGGGAGCTGTTTTTT.

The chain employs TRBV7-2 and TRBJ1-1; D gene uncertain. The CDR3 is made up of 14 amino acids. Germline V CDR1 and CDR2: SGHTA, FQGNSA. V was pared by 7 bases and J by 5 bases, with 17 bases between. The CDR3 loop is CASIDKGWKTEAFF. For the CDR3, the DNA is TGTGCCAGCATCGACAAGGGTTGGAAAACTGAAGCTTTCTTT.

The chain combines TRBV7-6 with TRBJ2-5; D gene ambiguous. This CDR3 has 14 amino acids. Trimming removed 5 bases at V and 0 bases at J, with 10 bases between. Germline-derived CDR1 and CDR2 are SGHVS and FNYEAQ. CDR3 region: CASSDNIYQETQYF. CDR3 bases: TGTGCCAGCAGCGACAATATCTACCAAGAGACCCAGTACTTC.

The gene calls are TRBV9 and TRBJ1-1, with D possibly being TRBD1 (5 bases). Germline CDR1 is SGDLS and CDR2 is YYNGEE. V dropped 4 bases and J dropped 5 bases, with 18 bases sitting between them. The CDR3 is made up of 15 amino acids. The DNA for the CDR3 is TGTGCCAGCAGCCCCCGGGAAGTGGAGGGGACTGAAGCTTTCTTT. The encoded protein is CASSPREVEGTEAFF.

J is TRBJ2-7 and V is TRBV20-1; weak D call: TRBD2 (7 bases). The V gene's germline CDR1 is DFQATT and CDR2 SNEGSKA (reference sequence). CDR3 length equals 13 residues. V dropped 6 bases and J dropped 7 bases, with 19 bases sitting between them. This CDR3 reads CSARGEGEREQYV. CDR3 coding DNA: TGCAGTGCCCGAGGGGAGGGGGAGAGAGAGCAGTACGTC.

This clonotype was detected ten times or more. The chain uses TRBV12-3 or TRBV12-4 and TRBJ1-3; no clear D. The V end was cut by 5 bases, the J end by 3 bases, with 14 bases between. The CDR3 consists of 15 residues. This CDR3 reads CASSPGRSDGNTIYF. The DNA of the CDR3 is TGTGCCAGCAGTCCCGGGAGGTCTGATGGAAACACCATATATTTT.

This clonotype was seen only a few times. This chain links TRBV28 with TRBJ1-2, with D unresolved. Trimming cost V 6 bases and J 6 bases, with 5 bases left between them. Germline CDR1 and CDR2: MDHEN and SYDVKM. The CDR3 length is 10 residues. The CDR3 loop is CASRSNGYTF. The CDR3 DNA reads TGTGCCAGCAGGAGTAATGGCTACACCTTC.